This section outlines one T cell receptor beta chain sequence together with its context. Its antigen is still unknown. TCR beta VDJ combinations and CDR3 sequences were profiled from genomic DNA. TCRdb itself ran the reads through MiXCR, one entry per CDR3 protein. Of 400,000 to 450,000 distinct CDR3 sequences in the sample, 65% to 75% were seen once. V was shortened by 8 bases and J by 8 bases, with 18 bases between the two germline ends. The CDR3 runs to 13 residues. This specimen comes from a study of CD8+CD57+ T cells in acquired aplastic anemia. Study context: Each DNA sample taken from sorted CD4+ and CD8+ cells came to approximately 3.3 ug on average. An average of roughly 10 million reads for CD4+ cells was obtained from healthy donors. Whole-study findings and limits: Patients had around 30 CD8+ CDR3 sequences in common with controls (the shared set). Between the patient and control groups, CD8+ Simpson's diversity did not differ significantly.

This receptor was obtained from a human donor in good health, serving as a control. Sequencing used sorted CD4+, CD8+, or CD8+CD57+ T cells (not recorded which) from PBMCs. The chain combines TRBV12-3 or TRBV12-4 with TRBJ1-2; D uncertain. CDR3: CASGRTGMGGYTF. The CDR3 DNA follows: TGTGCCAGCGGTAGAACGGGGATGGGGGGCTACACCTTC.